This entry features one T cell receptor (beta chain) sequence. The CDR3 is 14 amino acids. Germline lookup yields CDR1 MDHEN and CDR2 SYDVKM. V lost 8 bases to trimming and J lost 2 bases, with 10 bases between them. This sample is drawn from a study of blood T cell repertoires in COVID-19. Using immunoSEQ multiplex PCR, the repertoire was profiled, and TCRdb retains in-frame clones only, with some absent. Among around 180,000 clones, 65% to 85% were seen once, and the ten largest hold 5.2%. The chain has TRBV28 and TRBJ1-6, with D uncertain. The TCR originated in a woman in her twenties or thirties with acute or convalescent COVID-19. Specimen: peripheral blood. The CDR3 region has the DNA TGTGCCAGCCGCTCCATAGCCTATAATTCACCCCTCCACTTT. Protein: CASRSIAYNSPLHF.